The 32 T cell receptor beta chains below were found in one sample sequenced in a study of T cells in Graves' hyperthyroidism and ophthalmopathy. Authors of the study amplified TCR beta CDR3 regions from RNA transcripts. When the TCR CDR3 underwent first-round RT-PCR, the HTBI primer set was used. TCRdb ran MiXCR on the multiplex PCR reads and lists one entry per CDR3 protein. The sample gives about 200,000 distinct CDR3 sequences, approximately 16% of which show up once; approximately 56% is in the top ten. The sequencing input was blood. These receptor sequences come from a woman aged 45-59 years with Graves' hyperthyroidism.

This clonotype was picked up a small number of times. The gene calls are TRBV19 and TRBJ2-7, with D maybe TRBD2 (6 bases). The length of the CDR3 is 17 residues. The V gene's germline CDR1 is LNHDA and CDR2 SQIVND (reference sequence). V was cut by 4 bases and J by 0 bases, with 19 bases left in between. The CDR3: CASSKHPNRGSSYEQYF. CDR3 sequence (DNA): TGTGCCAGTAGTAAACACCCAAACCGGGGGAGCTCCTACGAGCAGTACTTC. The entire variable domain, with the rest obtained from reference TRBV19 and TRBJ2-7, is as follows: DGGITQSPKYLFRKEGQNVTLSCEQNLNHDAMYWYRQDPGQGLRLIYYSQIVNDFQKGDIAEGYSVSREKKESFPLTVTSAQKNPTAFYLCASSKHPNRGSSYEQYFGPGTRLTVT.

This clonotype was observed many times. CDR3 amino acids: CASSFSTSGRGDTQYF. DNA for the CDR3: TGTGCCAGCAGTTTCTCGACTAGCGGGAGGGGAGATACGCAGTATTTT. The V call is TRBV27, the J call TRBJ2-3; 14 bases match TRBD2. V lost 3 bases, J lost 5 bases, and 4 bases stayed unmatched. The CDR3 covers 16 residues. Germline-derived CDR1 and CDR2 are MNHEY and SMNVEV (reference sequence).

This clonotype was counted at least ten times. The chain links TRBV28 to TRBJ2-1; the D is unclear. The CDR3 is 11 residues long. V shed 2 bases and J shed 15 bases, with 11 bases lying between them. Germline V CDR1 and CDR2: MDHEN, SYDVKM. The CDR3 DNA reads TGTGCCAGCAGTTTAGGTGGCAAAGCGTTCTTC. It yields the protein CASSLGGKAFF.

This clonotype was picked up many times. The V and J genes are TRBV5-1 and TRBJ1-5; the match to TRBD1 covers 7 bases. Per the germline V gene, CDR1 is SGHRS and CDR2 is YFSETQ. The CDR3 is 14 amino acids. V lost 0 bases and J lost 7; bases outside the gene matches: 4. Here the CDR3 DNA reads TGCGCCAGCAGCTTGGGACAGGGTGAGCAGCCCCAGCATTTT. Translation gives CASSLGQGEQPQHF.

This chain joins TRBV18 and TRBJ1-4; D call uncertain. Trimming pared 4 bases from V and 8 bases from J, leaving 20 bases between. This CDR3 is built from 16 residues. CDR1 and CDR2 from the germline V gene are KGHSH and LQKENI. The CDR3 nucleotides read TGTGCCAGCTCACGTTCTGTCTCCAGGTGGGAAGAAAAACTGTTTTTT. Translating gives CASSRSVSRWEEKLFF. The entire variable domain, with the rest obtained from reference TRBV18 and TRBJ1-4, is as follows: NAGVMQNPRHLVRRRGQEARLRCSPMKGHSHVYWYRQLPEEGLKFMVYLQKENIIDESGMPKERFSAEFPKEGPSILRIQQVVRGDSAAYFCASSRSVSRWEEKLFFGSGTQLSVL.

This clonotype was counted ten times or more. The genes are TRBV18 and TRBJ2-7; D is undetermined. V shed 1 base and J shed 2 bases, with 3 bases lying between them. Germline V lookup: CDR1 KGHSH, CDR2 LQKENI. The CDR3 covers 12 residues. The CDR3 loop is CASSPQTYEQYF. In DNA form, the CDR3 reads TGTGCCAGCTCACCACAAACCTACGAGCAGTACTTC.

This clonotype was picked up many times. The V and J genes are TRBV11-2 and TRBJ1-3, with D tentatively TRBD1 (6 bases). Germline CDR1 and CDR2: SGHAT and FQNNGV. Trimming left V 2 bases short and J 0 bases short, with 14 bases between. The CDR3 is 17 residues long. As DNA, the CDR3 is TGTGCCAGCAGCTTATCGGGACAACTCCGCTCTGGAAACACCATATATTTT. This gives the protein CASSLSGQLRSGNTIYF. Full variable domain (missing parts from reference TRBV11-2 and TRBJ1-3): EAGVAQSPRYKIIEKRQSVAFWCNPISGHATLYWYQQILGQGPKLLIQFQNNGVVDDSQLPKDRFSAERLKGVDSTLKIQPAKLEDSAVYLCASSLSGQLRSGNTIYFGEGSWLTVV.

This clonotype was seen at least ten times. The chain employs TRBV7-9 and TRBJ2-1, with TRBD2 matching over 8 bases. This CDR3 contains 13 residues. V dropped 4 bases and J dropped 10; count of bases not matched to a gene: 6. Germline CDR1 SEHNR, CDR2 FQNEAQ (reference sequence). DNA of the CDR3: TGTGCCAGCAGCTCCTCCACTAGCGGAGAGCAGTTCTTC. Protein sequence: CASSSSTSGEQFF.

The chain carries TRBV6-1 and TRBJ2-1, with 13 bases that match TRBD2. Looked up from germline, CDR1 is MNHNS and CDR2 is SASEGT. The CDR3 is 18 amino acids. V lost 6 bases, J lost 2 bases, and 10 bases stayed unmatched. CDR3 region: CASRPQTSGRSPYNEQFF. The CDR3 coding sequence is TGTGCCAGCAGACCCCAGACTAGCGGGAGGAGTCCCTACAATGAGCAGTTCTTC.

This clonotype was seen ten or more times. The rearrangement links TRBV12-3 or TRBV12-4 to TRBJ2-5, with TRBD2 identical over 10 bases. The CDR3 is made up of 15 amino acids. Unmatched junction bases numbered 7, after V lost 6 bases and J lost 3 bases. In DNA, the CDR3 is TGTGCCAGCAGCCCTGGGCTAGCGGGAGAAGAGACCCAGTACTTC. Its translation is CASSPGLAGEETQYF.

This chain connects TRBV6-1 to TRBJ2-1, with D perhaps TRBD1 (6 bases). Per the germline V gene, CDR1 is MNHNS and CDR2 is SASEGT. V was trimmed by 1 base and J by 12 bases, leaving 19 bases between them. CDR3 length: 15 residues. CDR3 protein: CASSEGQVSAQLQFF. The CDR3 DNA reads TGTGCCAGCAGTGAAGGACAGGTCTCCGCGCAGCTGCAGTTCTTC.

This clonotype appeared many times. The chain employs TRBV11-2 and TRBJ1-2; D gene ambiguous. The CDR3 covers 14 residues. Germline CDR1 is SGHAT and CDR2 is FQNNGV. V gave up 3 bases and J gave up 1 base, with 9 bases separating them. The CDR3 sequence: CASSLDPSNYGYTF. CDR3 in DNA: TGTGCCAGCAGCTTGGACCCCAGTAACTATGGCTACACCTTC. Using reference TRBV11-2 and TRBJ1-2 for the parts outside the CDR3, the full variable domain is EAGVAQSPRYKIIEKRQSVAFWCNPISGHATLYWYQQILGQGPKLLIQFQNNGVVDDSQLPKDRFSAERLKGVDSTLKIQPAKLEDSAVYLCASSLDPSNYGYTFGSGTRLTVV.

Ten or more counts support this clonotype. The chain employs TRBV4-2 and TRBJ1-5; D uncertain. The V gene's germline CDR1 is LGHNA and CDR2 YNFKEQ. V lost 1 base to trimming and J lost 4 bases, with 11 bases between them. CDR3 length: 15 amino acids. CDR3: CASSQATVGNQPQHF. CDR3 bases: TGTGCCAGCAGCCAAGCAACGGTAGGGAATCAGCCCCAGCATTTT.

This clonotype was detected ten times or more. This sequence joins TRBV5-5 and TRBJ1-1; D remains unclear. Trimming removed 2 bases at V and 1 base at J, with 6 bases between. The CDR3 contains 13 residues. The germline CDR1 and CDR2 sequences are SGHKS and YYEKEE (reference sequence). CDR3 sequence: CASSLMGNTEAFF. As DNA, the CDR3 is TGTGCCAGCAGCTTAATGGGGAACACTGAAGCTTTCTTT.

This CDR3 reads CAWSKGARAKNIQYF. In DNA, the CDR3 is TGTGCCTGGAGTAAGGGGGCGCGGGCCAAAAACATTCAGTACTTC. The J gene is TRBJ2-4, the V gene TRBV30; 7 bases match TRBD1. Germline V lookup: CDR1 GTSNPN, CDR2 SVGIG (reference sequence). The V and J ends lost 2 bases and 1 base, in that order; junction bases with no gene match: 5. CDR3 length: 15 residues.

In its sample, this clonotype was seen many times. V gene TRBV20-1 combines with J gene TRBJ2-1; 16 bases are a match to TRBD2. CDR1 and CDR2 (germline): DFQATT, SNEGSKA (reference sequence). The ends lost 5 bases at V and 4 bases at J; junction bases unmatched: 2. This CDR3 comprises 15 residues. For the CDR3, the DNA is TGCAGTGCTGGGACTAGCGGGAGGGCATACAATGAGCAGTTCTTC. Its protein product is CSAGTSGRAYNEQFF.

This clonotype has a handful of counts. With a much larger clone just one base away, this may be a read error. The rearrangement joins TRBV7-3 to TRBJ2-7, with D hard to call. This CDR3 spans 13 amino acids. Germline V lookup: CDR1 SGHTA, CDR2 FQGTGA. Between the trimmed V and J ends, which lost 2 bases and 0 bases, there was a span of 5 bases. Here the CDR3 reads CASSLYSSYEQYF. The CDR3 nucleotides read TGTGCCAGCAGCTTATACAGCTCCTACGAGCAGTACTTC.

This clonotype came up once. The genes are TRBV19 and TRBJ2-4; 14 nucleotides align to TRBD2. The V gene end was trimmed by 1 base and the J gene end by 0 bases; junction bases not matched to a gene: 8. Germline values: CDR1 LNHDA, CDR2 SQIVND (reference sequence). The CDR3 length is 20 residues. The chain's CDR3 is CASSIVAGLAGAPAKNIQYF. For the CDR3, the DNA is TGTGCCAGTAGTATAGTGGCGGGACTAGCGGGAGCCCCAGCCAAAAACATTCAGTACTTC.

Many counts were recorded for this clonotype. The chain has TRBV20-1 and TRBJ2-1, with 10 bases matching TRBD2. Unmatched junction bases numbered 5, after V lost 3 bases and J lost 3 bases. Per the germline V gene, CDR1 is DFQATT and CDR2 is SNEGSKA (reference sequence). This CDR3 has 15 residues. The DNA of the CDR3 is TGCAGTGCTAGTTGGGCTAGCGGGGGCTACAATGAGCAGTTCTTC. The encoded protein is CSASWASGGYNEQFF.

In its sample, this clonotype was seen a few times. The genes are TRBV27 and TRBJ2-7; 9 bases align to TRBD2. V lost 2 bases, J lost 3 bases, and 14 bases stayed unmatched. The germline gives CDR1 MNHEY, CDR2 SMNVEV (reference sequence). CDR3 size: 18 residues. CDR3 residues: CASSLARSTIAGVYEQYF. CDR3 nucleotide sequence: TGTGCCAGCAGTTTAGCCCGTTCTACCATAGCGGGAGTCTACGAGCAGTACTTC.

This clonotype occurred a few times. The rearrangement joins TRBV10-3 to TRBJ1-2, with D possibly TRBD1 on 5 matching bases. CDR1 is ENHRY, CDR2 SYGVKD, per germline. V gave up 8 bases and J gave up 2 bases, with 9 bases separating them. The length of the CDR3 is 12 residues. In nucleotides, the CDR3 is TGTGCCATCTTTGGGGGAAACTATGGCTACACCTTC. Protein product: CAIFGGNYGYTF.

The CDR3 protein is CASSSTSANSPLHF. CDR3 coding DNA: TGTGCCAGCAGCTCTACTTCAGCAAATTCACCCCTCCACTTT. The V call is TRBV11-3, the J call TRBJ1-6, with D hard to call. V shed 4 bases and J shed 7 bases, with 11 bases lying between them. The CDR3 contains 14 residues. CDR1 is SGHNT and CDR2 is YENEEA in the germline V gene.

V gene TRBV6-5 combines with J gene TRBJ2-4, with D possibly TRBD2 on 6 matching bases. CDR1 MNHEY and CDR2 SVGAGI come from the germline V gene. The CDR3 is made up of 17 amino acids. Trimming shortened V by 0 bases and J by 0 bases, and 12 bases separated the two germline ends. The CDR3 region has the DNA TGTGCCAGCAGTTACTCAAGCGGGCCCCCAGCCAAAAACATTCAGTACTTC. Encoded protein: CASSYSSGPPAKNIQYF.

This clonotype was seen repeatedly, ten times or more. CDR3 in amino acids: CASRRQGNWETDTQYF. The DNA of the CDR3 is TGTGCCAGCAGGCGACAGGGGAATTGGGAGACAGATACGCAGTATTTT. The rearrangement uses TRBV6-1 and TRBJ2-3; TRBD1 matches 8 bases. The length of the CDR3 is 16 residues. Trimming removed 6 bases from V and 3 bases from J; junction bases left unmatched: 11. Germline V lookup: CDR1 MNHNS, CDR2 SASEGT.

The genes are TRBV9 and TRBJ1-2; no clear D. V lost 0 bases, J lost 2 bases, and 5 bases lay in between. Germline CDR1 is SGDLS and CDR2 is YYNGEE. CDR3 size: 13 residues. The CDR3 reads CASSVARNYGYTF. CDR3 DNA: TGTGCCAGCAGCGTAGCCAGGAACTATGGCTACACCTTC.

This clonotype was counted many times. This rearrangement joins TRBV12-3 or TRBV12-4 to TRBJ2-1; D is perhaps TRBD1 or TRBD2 (5 bases each). Trimming took 5 bases from V and 8 from J, leaving 16 bases between them. The CDR3 has 14 amino acids. The CDR3: CASSPPGLGDEQFF. CDR3 coding DNA: TGTGCCAGCAGTCCGCCCGGTCTGGGGGATGAGCAGTTCTTC.

This clonotype was observed a few times. This chain joins TRBV12-3 or TRBV12-4 and TRBJ2-4; TRBD2 is a possible D gene (5 bases). V gave up 5 bases and J gave up 4 bases, with 18 bases separating them. The CDR3 contains 16 residues. This chain's CDR3 is CASSPPRVASKNIQYF. The CDR3 coding sequence is TGTGCCAGCAGTCCCCCTCGAGTAGCGTCAAAAAACATTCAGTACTTC.

This clonotype has a count of ten or more. The chain uses TRBV7-3 and TRBJ2-5; 14 bases align to TRBD2. J gave up 5 bases and V 5 bases, and 7 bases lay outside the gene matches. The CDR3 has 16 amino acids. Germline values: CDR1 SGHTA, CDR2 FQGTGA. CDR3 in DNA: TGTGCCAGCAGCCCCGGACTAGCGGGAGGTGGGGAGACCCAGTACTTC. Translation: CASSPGLAGGGETQYF.

This clonotype was observed many times. This chain joins TRBV11-2 and TRBJ2-3, with 8 bases identical to TRBD1. V was clipped by 1 base and J by 3 bases; unmatched bases: 6. Germline CDR1 is SGHAT and CDR2 is FQNNGV. CDR3 length equals 16 residues. In DNA, the CDR3 is TGTGCCAGCAGCTTAGGGAGCCACAGGGGGACAGATACGCAGTATTTT. The encoded protein is CASSLGSHRGTDTQYF.

This clonotype has a count of ten or more. The chain combines TRBV6-6 with TRBJ2-7; TRBD1 might be the D (5 bases). This CDR3 comprises 15 residues. V shed 0 bases and J shed 6 bases, with 15 bases lying between them. Per germline, CDR1 MNHNY and CDR2 SVGAGI (reference sequence). The CDR3 region has the DNA TGTGCCAGCAGTTACTCGGGGCCAGGGCGGATCGAGCAGTACTTC. This sequence encodes CASSYSGPGRIEQYF.

This clonotype was detected many times. V and J are TRBV7-2 and TRBJ1-1, with 8 nucleotides matching TRBD1. This CDR3 comprises 14 residues. Unmatched junction bases numbered 12, after V lost 5 bases and J lost 10 bases. The germline V gene encodes CDR1 SGHTA and CDR2 FQGNSA. CDR3: CASSNRQGMMVAFF. CDR3 DNA sequence: TGTGCCAGCAGCAACAGACAGGGGATGATGGTAGCTTTCTTT. The whole variable domain, filled in from reference TRBV7-2 and TRBJ1-1, reads GAGVSQSPSNKVTEKGKDVELRCDPISGHTALYWYRQSLGQGLEFLIYFQGNSAPDKSGLPSDRFSAERTGGSVSTLTIQRTQQEDSAVYLCASSNRQGMMVAFFGQGTRLTVV.

There are many counts of this clonotype. This CDR3 reads CAISLATSGRGGTNYEQYF. Written as DNA, the CDR3 is TGTGCCATCAGTCTAGCGACTAGCGGGAGAGGAGGGACTAACTACGAGCAGTACTTC. This chain joins TRBV10-3 and TRBJ2-7, with 12 bases fitting TRBD2. Germline V lookup: CDR1 ENHRY, CDR2 SYGVKD. CDR3 length equals 19 residues. The V segment lost 5 bases and the J segment 3 bases; nucleotides outside the gene matches: 17.